The 17 T cell receptor beta chains presented below share a single source sample, sequenced in a study of cytomegalovirus exposure and HLA in healthy donors. The PCR ran on 60 Vbeta and 13 Jbeta primers. TCRdb's copy holds only in-frame clones and misses some; the assay was immunoSEQ multiplex PCR. This sample yields 80,000 to 90,000 clones, of which approximately 79% are seen a single time; under 3% belongs to the top ten. Sequencing was performed on PBMCs. The source is a man between 25 and 39 years old in good health and CMV-seronegative.

The V and J genes are TRBV27 and TRBJ2-7, with D tentatively TRBD2 (6 bases). This CDR3 is 17 amino acids long. Between the trimmed V and J ends, which lost 8 bases and 1 base, there was a span of 24 bases. Germline V gene lookup returns CDR1 MNHEY and CDR2 SMNVEV (reference sequence). The CDR3 is CASRGSGLTSRSYEQYF. The CDR3 DNA is TGTGCCAGCCGGGGGTCTGGCCTCACGTCCCGTTCCTACGAGCAGTACTTC.

The rearrangement joins TRBV10-1 to TRBJ2-3; D gene ambiguous. This CDR3 is 15 amino acids long. Germline values: CDR1 WNHNN, CDR2 SYGVQD (reference sequence). Trimming removed 4 bases at V and 1 base at J, with 12 bases between. As DNA, the CDR3 is TGCGCCAGCAGTGCCACGGAGACTGGCACAGATACGCAGTATTTT. Amino acids: CASSATETGTDTQYF.

This sequence joins TRBV27 and TRBJ1-3; 12 bases agree with TRBD1. The J segment lost 2 bases and the V segment lost 5 bases, leaving 4 bases of the junction unmatched. Germline V lookup: CDR1 MNHEY, CDR2 SMNVEV (reference sequence). The CDR3 consists of 16 residues. The CDR3 region has the DNA TGTGCCAGCAGTAAGGGACAGGGGGCGCCTGGAAACACCATATATTTT. This translates into CASSKGQGAPGNTIYF.

The V call is TRBV19, the J call TRBJ1-1; unclear D gene. The CDR3 loop spans 15 amino acids. Per germline, CDR1 LNHDA and CDR2 SQIVND (reference sequence). The ends were cut back, 1 base at V and 0 bases at J, with 9 bases in the middle. The CDR3 nucleotides are TGTGCCAGTAGTATAGCGGGAGGCATGAACACTGAAGCTTTCTTT. Protein sequence: CASSIAGGMNTEAFF.

The chain recombines TRBV5-6 with TRBJ1-5, with a tentative D call TRBD1 (5 bases). CDR1 and CDR2 (germline): SGHDT, YYEEEE. V shed 0 bases and J shed 3 bases, with 13 bases lying between them. This CDR3 region has 16 residues. This CDR3 reads CASSLAGWASNQPQHF. Here the CDR3 DNA reads TGTGCCAGCAGCTTGGCAGGGTGGGCCTCCAATCAGCCCCAGCATTTT.

This clone was detected only once. The rearrangement uses TRBV5-8 and TRBJ2-7; D might be TRBD2 (5 bases). Germline lookup yields CDR1 SGHTS and CDR2 YDEGEE. V gave up 6 bases and J gave up 3 bases, with 10 bases separating them. The CDR3 covers 12 residues. The CDR3 DNA is TGTGCCAGCATCCTACGGGGCTACGAGCAGTACTTC. It codes for CASILRGYEQYF.

The chain combines TRBV5-1 with TRBJ2-3; tentatively, D is TRBD2 (5 bases). Looked up from germline, CDR1 is SGHRS and CDR2 is YFSETQ. Trimming pared 0 bases from V and 3 bases from J, leaving 8 bases between. The CDR3 is 14 amino acids. The CDR3 coding sequence is TGCGCCAGCAGCTTGGAAGCGGTTACAGATACGCAGTATTTT. This translates into CASSLEAVTDTQYF.

The chain combines TRBV27 with TRBJ1-6; maybe TRBD1 (5 bases). Trimming cost V 6 bases and J 3 bases, with 12 bases left between them. This CDR3 region has 15 residues. Germline loops: CDR1 MNHEY, CDR2 SMNVEV (reference sequence). The CDR3 DNA sequence: TGTGCCAGCAGGACGGGGACTCTCTATAATTCACCCCTCCACTTT. It yields the protein CASRTGTLYNSPLHF.

The chain couples TRBV7-3 to TRBJ2-6; 7 nucleotides agree with TRBD1. V was clipped by 4 bases and J by 16 bases; unmatched bases: 13. Germline V lookup: CDR1 SGHTA, CDR2 FQGTGA. The CDR3 covers 14 residues. The CDR3 DNA sequence: TGTGCCAGCAGCTCCGCAGGTGGGGACAGTGAGCTGACTTTC. It codes for CASSSAGGDSELTF. Supplemented by reference TRBV7-3 and TRBJ2-6, the full variable domain reads GAGVSQTPSNKVTEKGKYVELRCDPISGHTALYWYRQSLGQGPEFLIYFQGTGAADDSGLPNDRFFAVRPEGSVSTLKIQRTERGDSAVYLCASSSAGGDSELTFGAGSRLTVL.

The rearrangement uses TRBV19 and TRBJ2-4; perhaps TRBD2 as D (6 bases). The ends were cut back, 6 bases at V and 2 bases at J, with 23 bases in the middle. The germline gives CDR1 LNHDA, CDR2 SQIVND (reference sequence). CDR3 size: 18 residues. The CDR3 here is CASSPYSMSGGTKNIQYF. DNA of the CDR3: TGTGCCAGTAGCCCATATTCAATGTCTGGGGGGACCAAAAACATTCAGTACTTC.

The chain recombines TRBV10-1 with TRBJ2-7; 8 nucleotides agree with TRBD2. The CDR3 has 12 residues. Trimming at V came to 8 bases and at J to 3 bases, leaving 3 bases not matched to a gene. Germline values: CDR1 WNHNN, CDR2 SYGVQD (reference sequence). The CDR3 protein is CASESGGYEQYF. The CDR3 DNA reads as TGCGCCAGCGAAAGCGGGGGCTACGAGCAGTACTTC.

In its sample, this clone was seen once. The chain recombines TRBV7-3 with TRBJ2-7, with 10 nucleotides matching TRBD2. The germline CDR1 and CDR2 sequences are SGHTA and FQGTGA. This CDR3 is 15 amino acids long. The V segment lost 2 bases and the J segment 2 bases; nucleotides outside the gene matches: 3. The CDR3 nucleotides are TGTGCCAGCAGCTTAGCTAGCGGGGGTACCTACGAGCAGTACTTC. Its protein product is CASSLASGGTYEQYF.

This chain joins TRBV6-6 and TRBJ2-3; weak D call: TRBD1 (5 bases). Per the germline V gene, CDR1 is MNHNY and CDR2 is SVGAGI (reference sequence). V gave up 3 bases and J gave up 0 bases, with 13 bases separating them. The CDR3 has 16 amino acids. This CDR3 reads CASSYTSAGSTDTQYF. The DNA for the CDR3 is TGTGCCAGCAGTTATACTTCCGCAGGGAGCACAGATACGCAGTATTTT.

V gene TRBV28 combines with J gene TRBJ2-7; a possible D gene is TRBD2 (5 bases). The CDR3 runs to 15 residues. Trimming stripped 5 bases from V and 7 bases from J, with 21 bases between. Germline-derived CDR1 and CDR2 are MDHEN and SYDVKM. The CDR3 coding sequence is TGTGCCAGCAGTCGGTCAGACAAAAGGTCGGGAGAGCAGTACTTC. It specifies CASSRSDKRSGEQYF.

The chain employs TRBV9 and TRBJ1-1; 7 bases are shared with TRBD1. The germline CDR1 and CDR2 sequences are SGDLS and YYNGEE. The CDR3 spans 17 residues. Losses at the gene ends were 0 bases for V and 4 bases for J; bases not matched to a gene: 12. CDR3 sequence (DNA): TGTGCCAGCAGCGTAGTGGGACAGACGATTGGAGCCACTGAAGCTTTCTTT. Translation: CASSVVGQTIGATEAFF.

This clone has a single count. The chain joins TRBV5-1 to TRBJ2-5; TRBD2 aligns across 13 bases. The CDR3 contains 17 residues. The germline CDR1 and CDR2 sequences are SGHRS and YFSETQ. V shed 4 bases and J 5 bases; nucleotides not matched to a gene: 11. CDR3 residues: CASSPTGLAGAVETQYF. The CDR3 DNA reads as TGCGCCAGCAGCCCTACCGGACTAGCGGGGGCGGTGGAGACCCAGTACTTC.

The CDR3 protein is CATRRTSGPADTQYF. In nucleotides, the CDR3 is TGTGCCACCCGAAGGACTAGCGGCCCTGCCGATACGCAGTATTTT. The chain combines TRBV6-4 with TRBJ2-3, with 10 nucleotides matching TRBD2. The CDR3 runs 15 residues. CDR1 is MRHNA, CDR2 SNTAGT, per germline. V lost 10 bases and J lost 6; bases outside the gene matches: 13.